Listed here are 17 T cell receptor beta chains from one sample, sequenced in a study of blood T cells in healthy people across ages. A second PCR, run for about 6 to 11 cycles, used a sample-barcoded 5' primer plus a J-beta primer mix. Each CDR3 protein is one row after TCRdb ran MiXCR on the 5' RACE reads. Seen here are 1,500,000 or so distinct CDR3 sequences, approximately 59% observed once, and the top ten hold about 6.3%. The material sequenced was blood. All receptors derive from a man aged 18 to 29 in good health.

This clonotype was counted at least ten times. V and J are TRBV29-1 and TRBJ2-3; unclear D gene. Trimming removed 1 base at V and 3 bases at J, with 2 bases between. The CDR3 spans 11 residues. Germline-derived CDR1 and CDR2 are SQVTM and ANQGSEA. The CDR3 region is CSVEVTDTQYF. The DNA of the CDR3 is TGCAGCGTTGAAGTTACAGATACGCAGTATTTT.

In regard to this clonotype: This may be a read error, as it is one base from a much larger clone. This chain connects TRBV18 to TRBJ2-1; D tentatively fits TRBD1 or TRBD2 (6 bases each). The CDR3 length is 13 residues. Between the trimmed V and J ends, which lost 5 bases and 6 bases, there was a span of 11 bases. Germline CDR1 reads KGHSH; CDR2 reads LQKENI. The CDR3 region is CASSRGGTNEQFF. CDR3 bases: TGTGCCAGCTCAAGAGGGGGGACCAATGAGCAGTTCTTC.

The V and J genes are TRBV6-2 or TRBV6-3 and TRBJ1-3; D call uncertain. The CDR3 is 14 amino acids. Germline V gene lookup returns CDR1 MNHEY and CDR2 SVGEGT. The V gene lost 2 bases and the J gene lost 0 bases, with 5 bases spanning the gap. CDR3 loop: CASSYAGSGNTIYF. The CDR3 bases are TGTGCCAGCAGTTACGCGGGCTCTGGAAACACCATATATTTT.

V and J are TRBV6-6 and TRBJ1-5, with 8 bases aligning to TRBD1. The V and J ends lost 5 bases and 2 bases, in that order; junction bases with no gene match: 5. The CDR3 length is 15 residues. CDR1 and CDR2 from the germline V gene are MNHNY and SVGAGI (reference sequence). This CDR3 is CASSQQGVRNQPQHF. For the CDR3, the DNA is TGTGCCAGCAGTCAACAGGGGGTCCGCAATCAGCCCCAGCATTTT.

There are a few counts of this clonotype. This rearrangement joins TRBV4-3 to TRBJ2-1; D is unresolved. Germline values: CDR1 LGHNA, CDR2 YSLEER. Trimming removed 4 bases from V and 2 bases from J, with 9 bases in between. The CDR3 covers 14 residues. CDR3 loop: CASSPHGPYNEQFF. Written as DNA, the CDR3 is TGCGCCAGCAGCCCCCACGGGCCCTACAATGAGCAGTTCTTC.

The chain recombines TRBV7-2 with TRBJ2-5; 8 bases agree with TRBD2. J gave up 1 base and V 4 bases, and 17 bases lay outside the gene matches. The germline gives CDR1 SGHTA, CDR2 FQGNSA. The CDR3 contains 19 residues. DNA for the CDR3: TGTGCCAGCAGCTCTGCTAGCGGGTACGGCCCACTATCCCAAGAGACCCAGTACTTC. It is translated as CASSSASGYGPLSQETQYF. Using reference TRBV7-2 and TRBJ2-5 for the parts outside the CDR3, the full variable domain is GAGVSQSPSNKVTEKGKDVELRCDPISGHTALYWYRQSLGQGLEFLIYFQGNSAPDKSGLPSDRFSAERTGGSVSTLTIQRTQQEDSAVYLCASSSASGYGPLSQETQYFGPGTRLLVL.

This clonotype was recorded a few times. The J gene is TRBJ2-7, the V gene TRBV4-2; D is unresolved. V was trimmed by 1 base and J by 6 bases, leaving 19 bases between them. Germline CDR1 LGHNA, CDR2 YNFKEQ. This CDR3 is built from 16 residues. The CDR3 is CASSQGAGQARSEQYF. CDR3 DNA sequence: TGTGCCAGCAGCCAAGGGGCTGGGCAGGCAAGGTCCGAGCAGTACTTC.

CDR3 in amino acids: CASSELPGNTIYF. As DNA, the CDR3 is TGTGCCAGCAGTGAATTGCCCGGAAACACCATATATTTT. V and J are TRBV25-1 and TRBJ1-3; no firm D call. The V gene lost 1 base and the J gene lost 4 bases, with 5 bases spanning the gap. CDR1 and CDR2 from the germline V gene are MGHDK and SYGVNS. The CDR3 spans 13 residues.

The rearrangement joins TRBV4-1 to TRBJ1-5; D is uncertain. Trimming removed 0 bases from V and 5 bases from J, with 11 bases in between. This CDR3 is built from 15 residues. CDR1 MGHRA and CDR2 YSYEKL come from the germline V gene. The CDR3 bases are TGCGCCAGCAGCCAAGATGGCAACGGTCATCAGCCCCAGCATTTT. Its translation is CASSQDGNGHQPQHF.

This clonotype showed up just a few times. The V call is TRBV7-2, the J call TRBJ2-2; no firm D call. The CDR3 totals 12 residues. The V gene's germline CDR1 is SGHTA and CDR2 FQGNSA. Trimming removed 1 base at V and 9 bases at J, with 6 bases between. CDR3 DNA: TGTGCCAGCAGCTTAGTCCCCTGGGAGCTGTTTTTT. The encoded protein is CASSLVPWELFF.

This clonotype was seen only a few times. This sequence joins TRBV6-2 or TRBV6-3 and TRBJ2-4; 7 bases are a match to TRBD2. The J call may be mistaken, given a closer DNA end match to TRBJ2-7. The CDR3 has 12 amino acids. From germline, CDR1 is MNHEY and CDR2 SVGEGT. Here the CDR3 DNA reads TGTGCCAGCAGTCAACTAGCGACCGAGCAGTACTTC. Its protein product is CASSQLATEQYF.

The chain uses TRBV29-1 and TRBJ2-7, with a weak D call TRBD2 (5 bases). The germline V gene encodes CDR1 SQVTM and CDR2 ANQGSEA. The CDR3 runs 17 residues. The germline V and J ends were trimmed by 2 bases and 6 bases, with 26 bases remaining between them. The CDR3 DNA sequence: TGCAGCGTTGAATCGGCCTTGGCGGGTCGGGGAGACGTCGAGCAGTACTTC. Translating gives CSVESALAGRGDVEQYF.

This rearrangement joins TRBV28 to TRBJ2-7; possibly TRBD2 for D (6 bases). The CDR3 is 14 amino acids. Per germline, CDR1 MDHEN and CDR2 SYDVKM. The V gene lost 6 bases and the J gene lost 2 bases, with 14 bases spanning the gap. CDR3 DNA: TGTGCCAGCAGGCGGGACGGCCCCCCCTACGAGCAGTACTTC. Amino acid sequence: CASRRDGPPYEQYF.

This chain uses TRBV11-2 with TRBJ2-5, with D unresolved. This CDR3 spans 13 amino acids. Germline values: CDR1 SGHAT, CDR2 FQNNGV. Trimming took off 3 bases at V and 2 bases at J, with 7 bases between the two ends. CDR3 loop: CASSFLLQETQYF. The CDR3 nucleotides read TGTGCCAGCAGCTTTCTCTTACAAGAGACCCAGTACTTC.

CDR3 sequence reads: CASSVGTVHTEAFF. The CDR3 DNA is TGTGCCAGCAGCGTAGGGACGGTCCACACTGAAGCTTTCTTT. V usage is TRBV9 and J usage is TRBJ1-1; D uncertain. The germline V gene has CDR1 SGDLS and CDR2 YYNGEE. The CDR3 totals 14 residues. Trimming left V 0 bases short and J 3 bases short, with 9 bases between.

In this sample, this clonotype turned up many times. The chain joins TRBV20-1 to TRBJ2-2; 9 bases are shared with TRBD2. Germline CDR1 DFQATT, CDR2 SNEGSKA (reference sequence). J was trimmed by 1 base and V by 0 bases; bases with no gene match: 15. CDR3 length equals 20 residues. CDR3 bases: TGCAGTGCTAGAGATAGTACCCTCGTAGCGGGGGCCCAGAACACCGGGGAGCTGTTTTTT. Protein: CSARDSTLVAGAQNTGELFF.

The chain carries TRBV4-1 and TRBJ1-2, with TRBD1 as a possible D gene (5 bases). Germline CDR1 and CDR2: MGHRA and YSYEKL. This CDR3 comprises 15 residues. Trimming took off 1 base at V and 4 bases at J, with 13 bases between the two ends. CDR3 sequence: CASSQGPGQGYGYTF. The CDR3 DNA reads TGCGCCAGCAGCCAAGGGCCGGGGCAGGGCTATGGCTACACCTTC.